One sample yielded the 14 T cell receptor beta chains listed below, sequenced in a study of cytomegalovirus exposure and HLA in healthy donors. The PCR made use of 60 Vbeta and 13 Jbeta primers. Method: immunoSEQ multiplex PCR; TCRdb's copy keeps in-frame clones and lacks some. This sample has a few hundred thousand clones; around 86% occur once, and the top ten carry roughly 10%. The specimen sequenced was PBMCs. The receptors derive from a woman in her 50s in good health and CMV-seropositive.

The rearrangement uses TRBV28 and TRBJ2-7, with D possibly being TRBD2 (5 bases). The CDR3 runs 14 residues. V gave up 6 bases and J gave up 1 base, with 13 bases separating them. CDR1 MDHEN and CDR2 SYDVKM come from the germline V gene. The CDR3 here is CASSIEGRSYEQYF. Here the CDR3 DNA reads TGTGCCAGCAGCATAGAGGGCAGATCCTACGAGCAGTACTTC.

The J gene is TRBJ1-1, the V gene TRBV4-1; the D gene is possibly TRBD1 (6 bases). V lost 1 base and J lost 5, with 17 bases in between. The CDR3 is 16 amino acids. Germline-derived CDR1 and CDR2 are MGHRA and YSYEKL. The CDR3 region is CASSQVWGGGRTEAFF. CDR3 DNA: TGCGCCAGCAGCCAAGTTTGGGGGGGCGGAAGAACTGAAGCTTTCTTT.

The CDR3 coding sequence is TGCGCCAGCAGCTTGGGGACTAGCGGGGGGGCAAATGAGCAGTTCTTC. Translation: CASSLGTSGGANEQFF. This chain links TRBV5-1 with TRBJ2-1; 15 bases agree with TRBD2. In germline, CDR1 is SGHRS, CDR2 YFSETQ. With V trimmed by 0 bases and J by 7 bases, 2 bases remained unmatched. The CDR3 length is 16 residues.

The chain uses TRBV13 and TRBJ2-5, with D tentatively TRBD1 (5 bases). Germline CDR1 is PRHDT and CDR2 is FYEKMQ (reference sequence). This CDR3 is built from 17 residues. The ends were cut back, 5 bases at V and 6 bases at J, with 25 bases in the middle. The CDR3 sequence: CASSPSRRQLGWKTQYF. In DNA form, the CDR3 reads TGTGCCAGCAGCCCCTCCCGGAGACAGTTGGGGTGGAAGACCCAGTACTTC.

V and J are TRBV7-2 and TRBJ2-7, with TRBD1 matching over 7 bases. This CDR3 comprises 14 residues. Germline trimming cut 1 base from V and 5 bases from J; bases unmatched to any gene: 5. CDR1 is SGHTA and CDR2 is FQGNSA in the germline V gene. CDR3 region: CASSLGLTGDEQYF. The CDR3 DNA reads as TGTGCCAGCAGCTTAGGTTTAACAGGGGACGAGCAGTACTTC. Combining the CDR3 with reference TRBV7-2 and TRBJ2-7 gives the whole variable domain GAGVSQSPSNKVTEKGKDVELRCDPISGHTALYWYRQSLGQGLEFLIYFQGNSAPDKSGLPSDRFSAERTGGSVSTLTIQRTQQEDSAVYLCASSLGLTGDEQYFGPGTRLTVT.

This clone was picked up one time. The V and J genes are TRBV10-3 and TRBJ2-5, with D perhaps matching TRBD1 (7 bases). V lost 6 bases and J 5 bases, leaving 19 bases between the germline ends. Germline assignment: CDR1 ENHRY and CDR2 SYGVKD. This CDR3 has 15 residues. Here the CDR3 DNA reads TGTGCCATCAGGGGAAGGAGGGGGCCCGGGGAGACCCAGTACTTC. It yields the protein CAIRGRRGPGETQYF.

The chain employs TRBV27 and TRBJ1-1; 7 bases map to TRBD1. With V trimmed by 3 bases and J by 3 bases, 1 base remained unmatched. The CDR3 extends over 13 amino acids. Germline CDR1 MNHEY, CDR2 SMNVEV (reference sequence). CDR3 bases: TGTGCCAGCAGTTTTACAGGGGACACTGAAGCTTTCTTT. As protein: CASSFTGDTEAFF.

The V and J genes are TRBV28 and TRBJ1-2, with a possible D match to TRBD1 (5 bases). V lost 7 bases, J lost 8 bases, and 17 bases lay in between. CDR3 length: 13 residues. The germline CDR1 and CDR2 sequences are MDHEN and SYDVKM. The CDR3 coding sequence is TGTGCCAGCATCTCCTGGGGGGGGACCGGCTACACCTTC. Translation gives CASISWGGTGYTF.

This rearrangement joins TRBV7-9 to TRBJ2-5, with 9 bases lining up with TRBD2. This CDR3 spans 16 amino acids. The germline V gene has CDR1 SEHNR and CDR2 FQNEAQ (reference sequence). V was clipped by 7 bases and J by 6 bases; unmatched bases: 15. The CDR3 protein is CASTDSPGTSRKTQYF. The CDR3 DNA sequence: TGTGCCAGCACTGACTCCCCGGGGACTAGCAGAAAGACCCAGTACTTC.

J is TRBJ1-5 and V is TRBV20-1; maybe TRBD1 (5 bases). The ends were cut back, 5 bases at V and 8 bases at J, with 10 bases in the middle. Germline CDR1 and CDR2: DFQATT and SNEGSKA (reference sequence). This CDR3 is built from 11 residues. CDR3 sequence (DNA): TGCAGTGCTGGGGGAGGTGAGCCCCAGCATTTT. As protein: CSAGGGEPQHF.

The CDR3 bases are TGTGCCAGCAGTTTCCATCTAACAGCTCCCAAGTCCTACGAGCAGTACTTC. Translating gives CASSFHLTAPKSYEQYF. This chain links TRBV27 with TRBJ2-7, with no clear D. Trimming left V 3 bases short and J 1 base short, with 19 bases between. Germline CDR1 reads MNHEY; CDR2 reads SMNVEV (reference sequence). The CDR3 length is 17 residues.

Here the CDR3 DNA reads TGTGCCAGCAGAGCTCGCGAGAGCTCCTACAATGAGCAGTTCTTC. Amino acids: CASRARESSYNEQFF. The chain employs TRBV28 and TRBJ2-1; unclear D gene. The CDR3 extends over 15 amino acids. Trimming removed 6 bases from V and 0 bases from J, with 12 bases in between. From germline, CDR1 is MDHEN and CDR2 SYDVKM.

This chain links TRBV5-4 with TRBJ2-1; 10 nucleotides line up with TRBD2. Trimming took 4 bases from V and 10 from J; bases not matched to a gene: 11. The CDR3 extends over 15 amino acids. The V gene's germline CDR1 is SGHNT and CDR2 YYREEE (reference sequence). The CDR3 protein is CASSIAGGSSREQFF. The CDR3 nucleotides read TGTGCCAGCAGCATAGCGGGGGGATCCTCCCGGGAGCAGTTCTTC.

This clone has only one observation. The V call is TRBV5-1, the J call TRBJ2-2, with 10 bases aligning to TRBD2. Germline V gene lookup returns CDR1 SGHRS and CDR2 YFSETQ. V was clipped by 0 bases and J by 4 bases; unmatched bases: 6. The CDR3 length is 17 residues. The CDR3 protein is CASSLESGLATTGELFF. In nucleotides, the CDR3 is TGCGCCAGCAGCTTGGAATCGGGACTAGCGACCACCGGGGAGCTGTTTTTT.